This T cell receptor beta chain was retrieved from a study of blood T cell repertoires in COVID-19. About the study: Samples of COVID-19 (acute and convalescent) were obtained from the United States, Italy and Spain. T cells, B-cell-depleted T cells, or PBMCs supplied cDNA or gDNA.

Germline values: CDR1 SGDLS, CDR2 YYNGEE. Trimming shortened V by 4 bases and J by 0 bases, and 11 bases separated the two germline ends. The CDR3 has 15 amino acids. In the authors' methods: Amplification of reference gene primers provided the estimated nucleated cell counts. Profiled with immunoSEQ multiplex PCR; TCRdb holds only in-frame clones, not every one. D and trimming were read from the DNA, whereas the V and J calls and clone size are those reported in that table. The repertoire has under 300,000 clones, approximately 80% of them found once; the top ten carry roughly a tenth. The sequence came from a woman older than 75 with acute or convalescent COVID-19. The sequenced material came from peripheral blood. V usage is TRBV9 and J usage is TRBJ1-3; D unresolved. The CDR3 sequence is CASSSHSTSGNTIYF. As DNA, the CDR3 is TGTGCCAGCAGCAGTCACAGTACCTCTGGAAACACCATATATTTT.